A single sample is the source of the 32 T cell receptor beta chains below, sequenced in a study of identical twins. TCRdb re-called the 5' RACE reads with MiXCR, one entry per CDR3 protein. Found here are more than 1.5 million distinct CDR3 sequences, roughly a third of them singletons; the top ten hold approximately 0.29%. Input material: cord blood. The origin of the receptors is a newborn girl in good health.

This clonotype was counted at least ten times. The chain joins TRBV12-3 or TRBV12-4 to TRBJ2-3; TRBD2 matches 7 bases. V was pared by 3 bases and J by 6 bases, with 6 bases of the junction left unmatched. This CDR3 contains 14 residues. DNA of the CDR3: TGTGCCAGCAGTTTTGTGGGAGGGGCGGATACGCAGTATTTT. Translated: CASSFVGGADTQYF.

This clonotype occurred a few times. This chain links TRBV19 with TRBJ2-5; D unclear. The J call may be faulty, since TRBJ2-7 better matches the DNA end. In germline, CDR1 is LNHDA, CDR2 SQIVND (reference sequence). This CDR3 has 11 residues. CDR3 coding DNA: TGTGCCAGTCAGTATCGCCACGAGCAGTACTTC. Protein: CASQYRHEQYF.

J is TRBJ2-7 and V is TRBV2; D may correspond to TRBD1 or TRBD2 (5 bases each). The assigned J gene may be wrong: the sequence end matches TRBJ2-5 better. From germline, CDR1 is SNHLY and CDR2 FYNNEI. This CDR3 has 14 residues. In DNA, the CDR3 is TGTGCCAGCAGTGAGAAGTTCGGGGCGGGGACCCAGTACTTC. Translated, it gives CASSEKFGAGTQYF.

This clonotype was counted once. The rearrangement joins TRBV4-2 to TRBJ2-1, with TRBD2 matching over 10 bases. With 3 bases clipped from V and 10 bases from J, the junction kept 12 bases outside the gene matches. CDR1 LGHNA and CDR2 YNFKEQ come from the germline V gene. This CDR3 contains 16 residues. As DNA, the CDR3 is TGTGCCAGCAGCCACGGAGTAGCGGGAGGCCCCGAGGAGCAGTTCTTC. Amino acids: CASSHGVAGGPEEQFF.

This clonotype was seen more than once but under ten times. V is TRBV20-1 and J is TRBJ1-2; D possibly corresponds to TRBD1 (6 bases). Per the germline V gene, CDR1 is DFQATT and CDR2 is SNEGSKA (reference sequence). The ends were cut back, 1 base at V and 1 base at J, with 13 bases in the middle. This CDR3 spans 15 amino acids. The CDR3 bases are TGCAGTGCTAGAGGCCCGGACAGCAATAACTATGGCTACACCTTC. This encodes CSARGPDSNNYGYTF.

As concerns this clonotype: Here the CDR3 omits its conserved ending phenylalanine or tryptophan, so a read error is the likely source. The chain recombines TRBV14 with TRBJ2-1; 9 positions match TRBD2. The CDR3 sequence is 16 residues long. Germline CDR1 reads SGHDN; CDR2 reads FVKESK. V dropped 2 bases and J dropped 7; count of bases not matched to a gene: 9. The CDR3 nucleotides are TGTGCCAGCAGCCAATTGGTCGCGGGAGGGCGGAATGAGCAGTTCTTA. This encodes CASSQLVAGGRNEQFL.

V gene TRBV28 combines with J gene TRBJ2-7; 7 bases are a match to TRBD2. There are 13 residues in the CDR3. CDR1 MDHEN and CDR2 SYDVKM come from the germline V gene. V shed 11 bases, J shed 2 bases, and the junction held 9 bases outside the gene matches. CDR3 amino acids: CAHGGLGPYEQYF. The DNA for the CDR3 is TGTGCCCACGGTGGACTAGGCCCCTACGAGCAGTACTTC.

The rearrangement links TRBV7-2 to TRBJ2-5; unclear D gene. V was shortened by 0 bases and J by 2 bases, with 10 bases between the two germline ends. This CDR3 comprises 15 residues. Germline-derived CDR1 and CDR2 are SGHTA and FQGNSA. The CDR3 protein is CASSLAWSSQETQYF. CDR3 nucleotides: TGTGCCAGCAGCTTAGCGTGGAGTTCACAAGAGACCCAGTACTTC.

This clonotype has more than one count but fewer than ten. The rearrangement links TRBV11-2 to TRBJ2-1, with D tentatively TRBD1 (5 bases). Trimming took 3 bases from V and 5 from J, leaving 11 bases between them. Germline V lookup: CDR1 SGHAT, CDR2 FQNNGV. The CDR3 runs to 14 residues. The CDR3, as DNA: TGTGCCAGCAGCTTCCCGGCAGGGCACAATGAGCAGTTCTTC. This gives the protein CASSFPAGHNEQFF.

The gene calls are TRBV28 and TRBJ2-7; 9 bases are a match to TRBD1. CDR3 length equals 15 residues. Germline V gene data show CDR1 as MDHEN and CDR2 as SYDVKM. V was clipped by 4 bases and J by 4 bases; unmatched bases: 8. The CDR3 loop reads CASSWTTDRGYEQYF. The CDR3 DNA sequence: TGTGCCAGCAGTTGGACCACCGACAGGGGGTACGAGCAGTACTTC.

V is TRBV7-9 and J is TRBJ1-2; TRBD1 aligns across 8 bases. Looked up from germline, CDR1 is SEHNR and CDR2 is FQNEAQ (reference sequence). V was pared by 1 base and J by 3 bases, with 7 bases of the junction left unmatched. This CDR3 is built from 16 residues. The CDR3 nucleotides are TGTGCCAGCAGCTTAGGTGTAGGACAGGGATACTATGGCTACACCTTC. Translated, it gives CASSLGVGQGYYGYTF.

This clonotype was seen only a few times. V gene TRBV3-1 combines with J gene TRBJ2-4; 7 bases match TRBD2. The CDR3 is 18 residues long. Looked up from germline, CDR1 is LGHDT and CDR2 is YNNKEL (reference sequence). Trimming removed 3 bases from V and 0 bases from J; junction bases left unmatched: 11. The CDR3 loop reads CASSQAHLLAPAKNIQYF. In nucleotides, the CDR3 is TGTGCCAGCAGCCAGGCCCATTTACTAGCGCCAGCCAAAAACATTCAGTACTTC.

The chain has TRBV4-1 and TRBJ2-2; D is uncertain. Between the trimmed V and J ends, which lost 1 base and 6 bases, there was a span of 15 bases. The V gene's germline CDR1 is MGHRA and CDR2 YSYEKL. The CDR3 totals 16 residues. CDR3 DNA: TGCGCCAGCAGCCAAGTATTGCCGGGTACGGCCGGGGAGCTGTTTTTT. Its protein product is CASSQVLPGTAGELFF.

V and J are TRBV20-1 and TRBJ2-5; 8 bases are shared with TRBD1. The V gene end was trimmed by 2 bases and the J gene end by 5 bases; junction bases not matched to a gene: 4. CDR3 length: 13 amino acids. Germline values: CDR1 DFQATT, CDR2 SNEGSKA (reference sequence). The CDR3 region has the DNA TGCAGTGCTAGACAGGACAGGGACGAGACCCAGTACTTC. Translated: CSARQDRDETQYF.

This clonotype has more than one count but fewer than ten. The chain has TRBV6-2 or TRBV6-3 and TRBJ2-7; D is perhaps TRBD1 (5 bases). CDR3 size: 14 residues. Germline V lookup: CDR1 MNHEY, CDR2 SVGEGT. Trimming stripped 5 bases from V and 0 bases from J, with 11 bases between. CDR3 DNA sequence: TGTGCCAGCAGTAGCACCGGACACTCCTACGAGCAGTACTTC. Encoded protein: CASSSTGHSYEQYF.

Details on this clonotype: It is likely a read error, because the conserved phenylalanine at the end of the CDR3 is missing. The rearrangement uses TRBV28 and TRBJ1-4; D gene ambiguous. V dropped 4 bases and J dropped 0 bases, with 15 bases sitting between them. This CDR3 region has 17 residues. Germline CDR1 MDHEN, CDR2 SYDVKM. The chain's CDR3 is CASSYPGRGATNEKLFL. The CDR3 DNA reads TGTGCCAGCAGTTATCCCGGACGGGGTGCAACTAATGAAAAACTGTTTCTT.

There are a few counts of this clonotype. DNA for the CDR3: TGTGCCAGCACTGAGTCCTCTAGCACAGATACGCAGTATTTT. This encodes CASTESSSTDTQYF. The chain couples TRBV12-3 or TRBV12-4 to TRBJ2-3; D ambiguous. The CDR3 is 14 amino acids. V lost 7 bases and J lost 0, with 11 bases in between.

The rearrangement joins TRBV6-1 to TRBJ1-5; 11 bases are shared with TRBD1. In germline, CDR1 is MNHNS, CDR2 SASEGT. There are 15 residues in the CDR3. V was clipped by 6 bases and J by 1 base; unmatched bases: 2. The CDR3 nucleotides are TGTGCCAGCAGAGGACAGGGGGCAAGCAATCAGCCCCAGCATTTT. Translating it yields CASRGQGASNQPQHF.

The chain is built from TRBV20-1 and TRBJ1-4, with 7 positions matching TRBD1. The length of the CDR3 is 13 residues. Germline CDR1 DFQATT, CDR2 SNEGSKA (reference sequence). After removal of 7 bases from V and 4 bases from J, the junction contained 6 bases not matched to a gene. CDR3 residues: CSVSRGLNEKLFF. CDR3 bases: TGCAGTGTTAGTAGGGGGCTTAATGAAAAACTGTTTTTT.

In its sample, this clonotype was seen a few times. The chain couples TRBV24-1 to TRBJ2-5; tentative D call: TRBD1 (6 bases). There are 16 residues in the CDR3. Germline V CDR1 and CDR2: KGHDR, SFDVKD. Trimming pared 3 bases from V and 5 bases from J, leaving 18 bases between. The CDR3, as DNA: TGTGCCACCAGTGATCCCGGGACAAGGCCCCTGGAGACCCAGTACTTC. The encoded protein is CATSDPGTRPLETQYF.

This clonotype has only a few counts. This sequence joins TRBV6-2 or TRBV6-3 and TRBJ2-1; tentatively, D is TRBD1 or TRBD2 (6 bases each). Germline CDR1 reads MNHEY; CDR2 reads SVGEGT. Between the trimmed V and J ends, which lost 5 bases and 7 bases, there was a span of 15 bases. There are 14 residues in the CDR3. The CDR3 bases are TGTGCCAGCAGTCCGCGTGGGGGGCGAAATGAGCAGTTCTTC. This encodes CASSPRGGRNEQFF.

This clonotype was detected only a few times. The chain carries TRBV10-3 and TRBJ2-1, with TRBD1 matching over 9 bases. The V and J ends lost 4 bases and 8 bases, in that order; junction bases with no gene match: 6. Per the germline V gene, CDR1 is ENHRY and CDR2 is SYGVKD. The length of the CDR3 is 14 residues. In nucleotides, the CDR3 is TGTGCCATCAGTGGGGGACAGGGAGTCGATGAGCAGTTCTTC. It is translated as CAISGGQGVDEQFF.

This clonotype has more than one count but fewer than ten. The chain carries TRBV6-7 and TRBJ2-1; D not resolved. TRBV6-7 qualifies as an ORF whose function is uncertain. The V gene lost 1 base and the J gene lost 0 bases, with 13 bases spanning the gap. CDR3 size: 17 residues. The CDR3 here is CASSYCSWLPSYNEQFF. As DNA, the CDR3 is TGTGCCAGCAGTTACTGTTCTTGGCTTCCCTCCTACAATGAGCAGTTCTTC.

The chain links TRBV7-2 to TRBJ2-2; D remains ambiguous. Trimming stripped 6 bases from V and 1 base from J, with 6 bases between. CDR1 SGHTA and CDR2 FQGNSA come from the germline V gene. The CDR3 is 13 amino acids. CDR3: CASRSQNTGELFF. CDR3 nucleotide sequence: TGTGCCAGCAGGTCGCAGAACACCGGGGAGCTGTTTTTT.

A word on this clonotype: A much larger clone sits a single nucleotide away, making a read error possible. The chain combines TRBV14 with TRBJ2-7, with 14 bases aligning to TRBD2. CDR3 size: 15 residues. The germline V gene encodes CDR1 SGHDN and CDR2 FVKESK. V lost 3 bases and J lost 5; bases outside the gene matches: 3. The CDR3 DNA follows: TGTGCCAGCAGCCAGACTAGCGGGAGGGCCCACGAGCAGTACTTC. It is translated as CASSQTSGRAHEQYF.

The CDR3 loop is CASIFQETQYF. For the CDR3, the DNA is TGCGCCAGCATTTTTCAAGAGACCCAGTACTTC. The chain recombines TRBV5-1 with TRBJ2-5, with unresolved D. CDR3 length equals 11 residues. Per germline, CDR1 SGHRS and CDR2 YFSETQ. The germline V and J ends were trimmed by 6 bases and 2 bases, with 5 bases remaining between them.

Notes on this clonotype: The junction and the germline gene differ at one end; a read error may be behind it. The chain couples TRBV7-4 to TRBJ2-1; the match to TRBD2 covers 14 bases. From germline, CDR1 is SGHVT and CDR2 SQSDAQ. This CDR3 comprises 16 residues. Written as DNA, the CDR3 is TGTGCCAGCAGCTTGGGACTAGCGGGAGTTTACAGTGAGCAGTTCTTC. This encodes CASSLGLAGVYSEQFF.

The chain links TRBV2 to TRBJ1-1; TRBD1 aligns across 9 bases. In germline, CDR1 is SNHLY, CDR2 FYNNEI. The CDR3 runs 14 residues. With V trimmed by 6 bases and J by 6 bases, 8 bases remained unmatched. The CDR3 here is CASSPDRGSAEAFF. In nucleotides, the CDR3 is TGTGCCAGCAGCCCGGACAGGGGTTCGGCTGAAGCTTTCTTT.

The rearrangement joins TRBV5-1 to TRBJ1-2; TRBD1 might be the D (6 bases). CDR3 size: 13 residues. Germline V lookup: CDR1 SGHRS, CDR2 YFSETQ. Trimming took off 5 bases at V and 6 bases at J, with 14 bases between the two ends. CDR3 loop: CASSRGAEDGYTF. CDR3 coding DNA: TGCGCCAGCAGTCGGGGGGCGGAAGATGGCTACACCTTC.

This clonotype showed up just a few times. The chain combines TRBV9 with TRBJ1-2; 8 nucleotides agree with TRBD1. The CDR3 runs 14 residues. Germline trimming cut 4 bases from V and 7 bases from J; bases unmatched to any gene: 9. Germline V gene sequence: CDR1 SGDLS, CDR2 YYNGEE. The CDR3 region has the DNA TGTGCCAGCAGCTCACAGGGGGGTGCGCGTGGCTACACCTTC. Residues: CASSSQGGARGYTF.

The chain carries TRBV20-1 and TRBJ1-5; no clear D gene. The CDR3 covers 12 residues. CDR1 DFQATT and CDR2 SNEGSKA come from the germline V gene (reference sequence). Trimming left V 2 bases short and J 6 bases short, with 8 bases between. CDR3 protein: CSARRVPQPQHF. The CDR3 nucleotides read TGCAGTGCTAGACGGGTCCCTCAGCCCCAGCATTTT.

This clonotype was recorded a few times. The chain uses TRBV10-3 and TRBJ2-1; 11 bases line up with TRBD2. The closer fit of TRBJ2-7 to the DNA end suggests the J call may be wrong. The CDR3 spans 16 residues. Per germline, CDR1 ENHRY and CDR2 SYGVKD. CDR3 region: CAISRTSGRSYNEQYF. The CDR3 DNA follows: TGTGCCATCAGCCGAACTAGCGGGAGATCCTACAATGAGCAGTACTTC.